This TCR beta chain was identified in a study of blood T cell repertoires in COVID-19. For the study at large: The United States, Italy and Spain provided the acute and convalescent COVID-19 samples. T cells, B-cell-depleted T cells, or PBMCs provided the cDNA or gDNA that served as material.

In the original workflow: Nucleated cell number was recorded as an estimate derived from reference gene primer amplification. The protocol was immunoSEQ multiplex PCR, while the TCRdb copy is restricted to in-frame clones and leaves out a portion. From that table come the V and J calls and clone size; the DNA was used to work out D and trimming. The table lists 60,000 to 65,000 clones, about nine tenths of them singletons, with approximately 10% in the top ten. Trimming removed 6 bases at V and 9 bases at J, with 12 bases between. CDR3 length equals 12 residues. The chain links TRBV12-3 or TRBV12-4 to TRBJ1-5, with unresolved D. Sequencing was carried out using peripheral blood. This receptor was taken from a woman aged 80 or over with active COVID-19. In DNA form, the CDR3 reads TGTGCCAGCAGCCCTGGTGGAGGGCCCCAGCATTTT. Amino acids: CASSPGGGPQHF.